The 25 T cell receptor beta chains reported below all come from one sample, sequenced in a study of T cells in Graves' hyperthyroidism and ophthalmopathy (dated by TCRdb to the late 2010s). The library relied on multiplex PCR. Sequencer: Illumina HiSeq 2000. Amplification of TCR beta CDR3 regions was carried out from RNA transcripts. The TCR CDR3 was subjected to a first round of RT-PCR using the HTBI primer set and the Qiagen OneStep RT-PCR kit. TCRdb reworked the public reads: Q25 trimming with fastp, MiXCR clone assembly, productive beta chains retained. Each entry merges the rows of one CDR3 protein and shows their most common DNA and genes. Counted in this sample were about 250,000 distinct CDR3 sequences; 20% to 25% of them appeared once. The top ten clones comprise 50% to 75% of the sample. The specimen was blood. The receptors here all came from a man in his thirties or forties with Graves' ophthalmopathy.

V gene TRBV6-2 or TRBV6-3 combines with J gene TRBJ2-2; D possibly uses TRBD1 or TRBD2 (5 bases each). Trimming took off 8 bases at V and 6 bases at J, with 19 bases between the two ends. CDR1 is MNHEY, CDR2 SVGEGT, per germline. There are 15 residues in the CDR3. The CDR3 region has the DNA TGTGCCAGCGTCGGGACCTTAGGTTTGCCCGGGGAGCTGTTTTTT. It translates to CASVGTLGLPGELFF.

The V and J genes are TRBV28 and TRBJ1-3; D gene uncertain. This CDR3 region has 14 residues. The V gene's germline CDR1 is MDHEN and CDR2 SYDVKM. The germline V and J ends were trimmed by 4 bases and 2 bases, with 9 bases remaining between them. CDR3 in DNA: TGTGCCAGCAGTTCCGGACCCACTGGAAACACCATATATTTT. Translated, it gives CASSSGPTGNTIYF.

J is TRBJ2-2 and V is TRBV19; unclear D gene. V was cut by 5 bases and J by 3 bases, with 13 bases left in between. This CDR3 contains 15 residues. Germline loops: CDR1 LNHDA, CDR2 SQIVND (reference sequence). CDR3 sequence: CASSPFGSDTGELFF. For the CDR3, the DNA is TGTGCCAGTAGTCCCTTCGGCAGTGACACCGGGGAGCTGTTTTTT.

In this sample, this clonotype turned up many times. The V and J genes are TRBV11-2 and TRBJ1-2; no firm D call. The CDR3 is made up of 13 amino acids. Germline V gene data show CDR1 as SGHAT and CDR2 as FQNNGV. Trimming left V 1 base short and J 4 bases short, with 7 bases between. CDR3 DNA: TGTGCCAGCAGCTTAGGATTATCCTATGGCTACACCTTC. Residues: CASSLGLSYGYTF. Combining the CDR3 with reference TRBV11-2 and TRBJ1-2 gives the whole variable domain EAGVAQSPRYKIIEKRQSVAFWCNPISGHATLYWYQQILGQGPKLLIQFQNNGVVDDSQLPKDRFSAERLKGVDSTLKIQPAKLEDSAVYLCASSLGLSYGYTFGSGTRLTVV.

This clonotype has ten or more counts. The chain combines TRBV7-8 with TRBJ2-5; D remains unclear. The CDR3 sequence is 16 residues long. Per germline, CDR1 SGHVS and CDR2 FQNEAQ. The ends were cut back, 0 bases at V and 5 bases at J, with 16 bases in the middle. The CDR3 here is CASSLASFSSRETQYF. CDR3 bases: TGTGCCAGCAGCTTAGCTAGCTTCTCATCTAGGGAGACCCAGTACTTC.

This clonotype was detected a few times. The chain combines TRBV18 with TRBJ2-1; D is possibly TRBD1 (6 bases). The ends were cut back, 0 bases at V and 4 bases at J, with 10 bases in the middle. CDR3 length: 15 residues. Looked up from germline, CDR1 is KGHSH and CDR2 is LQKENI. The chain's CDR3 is CASSPPGDRYNEQFF. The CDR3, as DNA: TGTGCCAGCTCACCACCAGGAGACAGGTACAATGAGCAGTTCTTC.

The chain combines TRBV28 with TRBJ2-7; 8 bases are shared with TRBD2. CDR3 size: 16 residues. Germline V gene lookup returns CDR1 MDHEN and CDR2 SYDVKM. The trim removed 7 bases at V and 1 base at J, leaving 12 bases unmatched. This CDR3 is CASIPEVAGKSYEQYF. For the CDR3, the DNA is TGTGCCAGCATTCCCGAAGTAGCGGGAAAATCCTACGAGCAGTACTTC.

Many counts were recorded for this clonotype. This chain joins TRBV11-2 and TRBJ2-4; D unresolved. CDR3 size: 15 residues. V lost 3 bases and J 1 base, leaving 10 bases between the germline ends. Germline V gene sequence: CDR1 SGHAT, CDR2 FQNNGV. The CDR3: CASSLFDTAKNIQYF. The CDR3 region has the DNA TGTGCCAGCAGCTTGTTTGACACGGCCAAAAACATTCAGTACTTC.

The CDR3 loop reads CSARDGPGTSSFNQETQYF. The CDR3 DNA sequence: TGCAGTGCTAGAGATGGCCCCGGGACTAGCTCCTTTAACCAAGAGACCCAGTACTTC. This chain joins TRBV20-1 and TRBJ2-5; TRBD2 aligns across 9 bases. The CDR3 totals 19 residues. CDR1 is DFQATT, CDR2 SNEGSKA, per germline (reference sequence). Trimming at V came to 0 bases and at J to 0 bases, leaving 14 bases not matched to a gene.

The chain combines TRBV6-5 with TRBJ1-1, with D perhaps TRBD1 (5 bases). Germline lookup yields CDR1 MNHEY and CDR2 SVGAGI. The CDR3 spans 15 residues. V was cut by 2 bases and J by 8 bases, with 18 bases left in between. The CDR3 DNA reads TGTGCCAGCAGTTACGGTTTGGTTGGGCCAGGGGAAGCTTTCTTT. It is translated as CASSYGLVGPGEAFF.

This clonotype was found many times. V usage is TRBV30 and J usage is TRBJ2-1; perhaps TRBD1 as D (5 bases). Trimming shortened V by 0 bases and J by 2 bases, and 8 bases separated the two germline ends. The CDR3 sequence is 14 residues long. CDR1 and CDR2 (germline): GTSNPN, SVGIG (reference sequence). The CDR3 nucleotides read TGTGCCTGGAGTGTATCGACAGCCTACAATGAGCAGTTCTTC. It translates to CAWSVSTAYNEQFF.

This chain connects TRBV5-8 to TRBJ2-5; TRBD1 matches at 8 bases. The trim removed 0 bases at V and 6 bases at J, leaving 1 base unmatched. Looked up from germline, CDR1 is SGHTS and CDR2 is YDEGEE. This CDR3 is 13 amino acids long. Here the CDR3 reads CASSLGTGQTQYF. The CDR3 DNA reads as TGTGCCAGCAGCTTGGGGACAGGGCAGACCCAGTACTTC.

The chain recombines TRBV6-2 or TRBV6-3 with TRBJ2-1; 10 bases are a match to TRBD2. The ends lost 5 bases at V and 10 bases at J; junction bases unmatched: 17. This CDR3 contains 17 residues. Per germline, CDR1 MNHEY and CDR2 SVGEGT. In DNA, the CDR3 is TGTGCCAGCAGTCTCCTCCCCACTAGCGGGATTAGGGGCGAGCAGTTCTTC. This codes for CASSLLPTSGIRGEQFF.

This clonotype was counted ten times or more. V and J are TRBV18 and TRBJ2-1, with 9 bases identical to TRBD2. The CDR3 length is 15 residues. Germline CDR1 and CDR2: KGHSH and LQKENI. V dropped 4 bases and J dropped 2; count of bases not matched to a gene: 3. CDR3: CASSLTSGTYNEQFF. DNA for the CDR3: TGTGCCAGCTCACTGACTAGCGGAACCTACAATGAGCAGTTCTTC.

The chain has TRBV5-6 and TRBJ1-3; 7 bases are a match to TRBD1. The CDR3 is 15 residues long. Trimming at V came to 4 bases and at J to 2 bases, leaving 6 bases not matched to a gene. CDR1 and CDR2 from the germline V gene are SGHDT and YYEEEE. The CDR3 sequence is CASSAPQGTGNTIYF. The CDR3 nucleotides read TGTGCCAGCAGCGCCCCACAGGGGACTGGAAACACCATATATTTT.

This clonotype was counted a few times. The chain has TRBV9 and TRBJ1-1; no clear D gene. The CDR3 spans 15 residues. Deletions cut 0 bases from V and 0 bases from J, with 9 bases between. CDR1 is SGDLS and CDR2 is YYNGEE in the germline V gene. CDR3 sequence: CASSVAVELNTEAFF. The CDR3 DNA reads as TGTGCCAGCAGCGTAGCGGTGGAATTGAACACTGAAGCTTTCTTT. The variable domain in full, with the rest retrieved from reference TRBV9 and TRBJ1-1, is DSGVTQTPKHLITATGQRVTLRCSPRSGDLSVYWYQQSLDQGLQFLIQYYNGEERAKGNILERFSAQQFPDLHSELNLSSLELGDSALYFCASSVAVELNTEAFFGQGTRLTVV.

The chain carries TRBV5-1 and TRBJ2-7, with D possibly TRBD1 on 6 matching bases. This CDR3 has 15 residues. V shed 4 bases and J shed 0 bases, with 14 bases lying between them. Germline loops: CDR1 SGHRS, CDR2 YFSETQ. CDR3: CASSKTQGSSYEQYF. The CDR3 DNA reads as TGCGCCAGCAGCAAAACCCAGGGGAGCTCCTACGAGCAGTACTTC.

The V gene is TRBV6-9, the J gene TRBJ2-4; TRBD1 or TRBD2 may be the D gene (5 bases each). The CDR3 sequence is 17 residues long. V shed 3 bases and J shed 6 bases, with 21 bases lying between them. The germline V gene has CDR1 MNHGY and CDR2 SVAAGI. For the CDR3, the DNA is TGTGCCAGCAGTTACCTTGGGTATGAGGGGCGGGCAAACATTCAGTACTTC. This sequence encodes CASSYLGYEGRANIQYF.

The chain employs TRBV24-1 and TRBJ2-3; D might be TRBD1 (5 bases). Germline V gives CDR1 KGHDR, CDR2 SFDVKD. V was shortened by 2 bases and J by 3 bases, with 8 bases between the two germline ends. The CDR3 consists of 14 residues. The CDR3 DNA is TGTGCCACCAGTGATTATCAGGGTACAGATACGCAGTATTTT. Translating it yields CATSDYQGTDTQYF.

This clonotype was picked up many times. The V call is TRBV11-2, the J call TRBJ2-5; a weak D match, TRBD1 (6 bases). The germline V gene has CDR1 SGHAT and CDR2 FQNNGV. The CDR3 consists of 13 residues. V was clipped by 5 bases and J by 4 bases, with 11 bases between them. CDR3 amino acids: CASSRDRPETQYF. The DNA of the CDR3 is TGTGCCAGCAGCCGAGACAGGCCAGAGACCCAGTACTTC.

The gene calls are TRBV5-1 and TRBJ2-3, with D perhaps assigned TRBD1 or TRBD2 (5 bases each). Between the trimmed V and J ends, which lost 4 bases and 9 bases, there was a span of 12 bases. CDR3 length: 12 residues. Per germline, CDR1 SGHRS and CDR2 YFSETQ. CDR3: CASSRGQRTQYF. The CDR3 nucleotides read TGCGCCAGCAGCCGGGGCCAGAGGACGCAGTATTTT. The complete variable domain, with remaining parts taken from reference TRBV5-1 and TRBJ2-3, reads KAGVTQTPRYLIKTRGQQVTLSCSPISGHRSVSWYQQTPGQGLQFLFEYFSETQRNKGNFPGRFSGRQFSNSRSEMNVSTLELGDSALYLCASSRGQRTQYFGPGTRLTVL.

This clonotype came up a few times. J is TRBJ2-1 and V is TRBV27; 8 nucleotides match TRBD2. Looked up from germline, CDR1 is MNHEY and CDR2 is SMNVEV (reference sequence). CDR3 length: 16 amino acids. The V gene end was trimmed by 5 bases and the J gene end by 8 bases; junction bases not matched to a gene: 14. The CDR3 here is CASSPSVGGRSYEQFF. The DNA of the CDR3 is TGTGCCAGCAGTCCCTCTGTTGGCGGGAGGAGCTATGAGCAGTTCTTC.

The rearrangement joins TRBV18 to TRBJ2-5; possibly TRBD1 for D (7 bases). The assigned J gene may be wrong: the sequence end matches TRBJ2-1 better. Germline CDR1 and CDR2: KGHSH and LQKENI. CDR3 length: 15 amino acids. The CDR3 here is CASSLLWTGGETQFF. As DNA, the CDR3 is TGTGCCAGCTCACTACTGTGGACAGGAGGGGAGACCCAGTTCTTC.

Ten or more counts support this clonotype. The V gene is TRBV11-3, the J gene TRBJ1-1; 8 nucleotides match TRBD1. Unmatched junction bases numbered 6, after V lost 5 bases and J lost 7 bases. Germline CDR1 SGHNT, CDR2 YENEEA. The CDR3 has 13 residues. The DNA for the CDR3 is TGTGCCAGCAGCCTTGGACAGGGTGGTGAAGCTTTCTTT. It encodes CASSLGQGGEAFF.

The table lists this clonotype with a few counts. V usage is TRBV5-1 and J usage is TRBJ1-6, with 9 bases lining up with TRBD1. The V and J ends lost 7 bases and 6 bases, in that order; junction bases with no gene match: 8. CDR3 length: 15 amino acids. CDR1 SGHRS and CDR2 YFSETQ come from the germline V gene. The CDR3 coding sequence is TGCGCCAGCCGCACCGGGACAGGGAGTAATTCACCCCTCCACTTT. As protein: CASRTGTGSNSPLHF.